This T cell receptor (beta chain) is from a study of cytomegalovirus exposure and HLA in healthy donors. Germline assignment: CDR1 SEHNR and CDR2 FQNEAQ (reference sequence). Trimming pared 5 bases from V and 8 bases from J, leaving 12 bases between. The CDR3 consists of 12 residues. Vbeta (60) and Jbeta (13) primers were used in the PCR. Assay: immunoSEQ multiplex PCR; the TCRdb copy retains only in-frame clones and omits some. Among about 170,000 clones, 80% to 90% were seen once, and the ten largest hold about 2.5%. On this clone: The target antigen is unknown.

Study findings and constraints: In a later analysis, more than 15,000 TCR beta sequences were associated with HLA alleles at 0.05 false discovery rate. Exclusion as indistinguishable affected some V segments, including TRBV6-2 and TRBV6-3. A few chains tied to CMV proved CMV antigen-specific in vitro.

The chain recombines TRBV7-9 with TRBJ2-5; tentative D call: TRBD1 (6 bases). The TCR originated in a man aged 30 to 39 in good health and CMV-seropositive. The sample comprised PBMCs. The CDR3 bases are TGTGCCAGCAGCCTATCCAGGGGAACCCAGTACTTC. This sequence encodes CASSLSRGTQYF.